The present TCR beta chain was sequenced within a study of human T cells and chemical hapten exposure. Study observations and caveats: No change in TCRs above 1 in 1000 frequency was produced by DPC sensitization. The study found expanded TCRs formed significantly more large CDR3 similarity clusters than controls.

In this sample, this clonotype turned up a few times. No antigen is known for it. The CDR3 is made up of 14 amino acids. Per germline, CDR1 SEHNR and CDR2 FQNEAQ (reference sequence). Losses at the gene ends were 3 bases for V and 4 bases for J; bases not matched to a gene: 5. Sample time point: patch test 1, 2 weeks after DPC sensitization. Described treatment: therapeutic diphenylcyclopropenone sensitization with weekly scalp DPC. Each donor was an alopecia patient between 18 and 70 years of age who qualified for DPC. TCRdb reprocessed the RACE reads via MiXCR and lists one record per CDR3 protein. The sample carries 70,000 to 100,000 distinct CDR3 sequences, 6% to 9% recorded once.

The receptor was derived from a woman aged 25 to 39 with alopecia areata. Some clones in this sample may be carry-over from other donors' samples. This specimen was whole blood, taken in connection with sensitization to the hapten diphenylcyclopropenone (DPC). The rearrangement joins TRBV7-9 to TRBJ1-2; TRBD1 aligns across 7 bases. CDR3 nucleotide sequence: TGTGCCAGCAGCTTGTCGGGACAGAGCTATGGCTACACCTTC. Translation gives CASSLSGQSYGYTF.